This TCR beta chain is drawn from a study of blood T cell repertoires in COVID-19 (TCRdb year 2020). About the investigation overall: Collaborator samples came from the United States, Italy and Spain and covered acute and convalescent phases of COVID-19. The repertoires were released in a freely available public database meant as a resource for research on the immune response to SARS-CoV-2. The prospective study material was composed of cDNA or gDNA derived from T cells, B-cell-depleted T cells, or PBMCs. Subjects who had been exposed to COVID-19, were actively infected with it, or had recovered from it provided the deeply sampled blood TCRbeta repertoires that made up the dataset. Samples were obtained from the ongoing ImmuneRACE study (first 160 participants) and from roughly 1,300 subjects provided by 6 global collaborators. The sample metadata nearly always contained a de-identified subject ID, COVID-19 status, age in years and sex. Where available, HLA class I and class II types were obtained from metadata supplied by the sample provider rather than from assay-based typing.

In the prospective study, participants were roughly 18 to 100 years old, resided in 24 geographic areas of the United States, and were enrolled through a virtual design. In the prospective study, cohorts were assigned on the basis of participant-reported clinical history obtained from a screening survey and a study questionnaire. Exposed participants had been in contact with someone with a PCR-confirmed or clinician-diagnosed COVID-19 case within 2 weeks of study entry. Mobile phlebotomists in the prospective study collected whole blood, serum and a nasopharyngeal or oropharyngeal swab from every participant. Prospective study participants could optionally give additional blood draws and questionnaires over an approximately 2-month period. Blood samples from the prospective study were shipped frozen or at room temperature prior to DNA extraction. About this clone itself: Its antigen has not been determined. No qualities accompany the bases; no much larger clone lies one base away.

At the junction V is shortened by 1 base and J by 5 bases, with 7 bases in between. CDR1 and CDR2 are drawn from the germline V gene: SGHDT, YYEEEE. The CDR3 sequence holds 13 residues, the cysteine and phenylalanine included. The read is trimmed to its CDR3 DNA, 39 bases read in frame from base 1. Overall study outcomes, separate from this receptor: The amount of clinical and demographic metadata varied by source and participant and was provided uncurated.

The immunoSEQ Assay, a bias-controlled multiplex PCR, was used to amplify TCRbeta CDR3 regions from genomic DNA. The original pipeline was this. Nucleated cell counts per sample were estimated from amplification of reference gene primers within the assay. Sequence reads were collapsed and filtered to measure the absolute abundance of every unique TCRbeta CDR3 rearrangement. Productive Simpson clonality was computed per sample as the square root of Simpson's diversity index over productive rearrangements. The immuneACCESS repertoire file appears here via TCRdb, limited to in-frame rearrangements. These files lack a portion of the clones; in checked studies, under half of the deficit traces to unresolved V genes, and the cause of the others is not known. V and J calls and clone size are those listed in that table; D and trimming were worked out from the DNA. The sample data list about 150,000 clones, and approximately 86% of these were observed just once. The ten biggest clones cover roughly 4% of the sample.

The chain joins TRBV5-6 to TRBJ1-5; the D gene is not confidently resolved. This TCR derives from a middle-aged woman who had been exposed to COVID-19. The sequenced sample consisted of PBMCs or T cells enriched from blood (not recorded which). This receptor has the CDR3 CASSLRFDQPQHF. DNA sequence: TGTGCCAGCAGCTTGCGGTTTGATCAGCCCCAGCATTTT.